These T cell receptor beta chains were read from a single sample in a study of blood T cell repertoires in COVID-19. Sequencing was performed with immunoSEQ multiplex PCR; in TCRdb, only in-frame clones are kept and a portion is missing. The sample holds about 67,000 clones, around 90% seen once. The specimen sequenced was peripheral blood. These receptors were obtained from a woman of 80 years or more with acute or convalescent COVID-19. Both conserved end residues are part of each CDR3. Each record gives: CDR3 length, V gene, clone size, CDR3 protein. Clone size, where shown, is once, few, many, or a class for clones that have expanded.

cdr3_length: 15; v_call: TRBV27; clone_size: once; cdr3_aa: CASSRTGTRSYEQYF
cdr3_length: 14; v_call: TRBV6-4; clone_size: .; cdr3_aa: CASTTPREEVEQYF
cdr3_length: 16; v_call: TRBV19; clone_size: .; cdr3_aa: CASSIGWREKNEPQHF
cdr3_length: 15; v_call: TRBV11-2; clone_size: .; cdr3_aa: CASSLAGGPYNEQFF
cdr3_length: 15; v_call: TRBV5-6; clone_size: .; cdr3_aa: CASSLVGQGRETQYF
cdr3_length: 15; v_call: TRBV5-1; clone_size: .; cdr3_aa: CASSTTGTGVYEQYF
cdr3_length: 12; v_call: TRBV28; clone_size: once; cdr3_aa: CASRSLEVDLFF
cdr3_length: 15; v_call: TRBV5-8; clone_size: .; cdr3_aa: CASSLLIGGYYGYTF
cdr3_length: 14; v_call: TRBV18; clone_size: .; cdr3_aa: CASSRDRGQDEQFF
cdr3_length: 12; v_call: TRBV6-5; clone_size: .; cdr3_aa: CASTTGGTEAFF
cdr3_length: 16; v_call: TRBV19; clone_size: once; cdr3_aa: CASSIDRTGGNQPQHF
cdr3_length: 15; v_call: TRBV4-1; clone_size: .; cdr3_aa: CASSRYRDRGQGYTF
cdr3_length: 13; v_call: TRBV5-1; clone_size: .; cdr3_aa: CASSHGQGTEAFF
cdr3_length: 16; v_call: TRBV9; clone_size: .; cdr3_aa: CASSVRDRGSTDTQYF
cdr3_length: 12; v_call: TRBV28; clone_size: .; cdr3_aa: CASRLQGSEQYF
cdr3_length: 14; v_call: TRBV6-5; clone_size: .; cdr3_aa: CASSGTAINQPQHF
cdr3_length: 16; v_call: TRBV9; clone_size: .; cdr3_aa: CASSAGGDPGADTQYF
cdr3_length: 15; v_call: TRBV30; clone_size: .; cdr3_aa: CAWSGTSLYSYEQYF
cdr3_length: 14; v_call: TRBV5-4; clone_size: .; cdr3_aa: CASSVGVARNEQFF
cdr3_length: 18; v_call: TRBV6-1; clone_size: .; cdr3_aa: CASSEALLGKSLAYGYTF
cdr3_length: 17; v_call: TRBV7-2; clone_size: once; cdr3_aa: CASSLGTLAGVAGELFF
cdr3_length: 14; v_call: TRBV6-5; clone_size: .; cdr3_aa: CASSYTPTNEKLFF
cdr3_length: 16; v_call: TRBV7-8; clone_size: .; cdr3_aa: CASRRSGTDVSYEQYF